This T cell receptor (beta chain) was recorded in a study of cytomegalovirus exposure and HLA in healthy donors. This CDR3 comprises 15 residues. Germline lookup yields CDR1 SGHNT and CDR2 YYREEE (reference sequence). J lost 2 bases, V lost 2 bases, and 5 bases had no gene match. General study results and limits: Equally common other TCR beta chains were less clonally expanded than HLA-associated ones, a later analysis found. A later analysis reported that several of the most significant clusters appeared to be linked to common viral pathogens, among them Epstein-Barr virus.

This clone was picked up a small number of times. Its antigen remains unidentified. The PCR made use of 60 Vbeta and 13 Jbeta primers. Data came from immunoSEQ multiplex PCR; TCRdb stores just in-frame clones and leaves some out. The sample yields approximately 190,000 clones, around three quarters seen once. The sample consisted of PBMCs. The rearrangement joins TRBV5-4 to TRBJ2-7; the match to TRBD1 covers 9 bases. The sequence derives from a woman in her thirties in good health and CMV-seronegative. DNA for the CDR3: TGTGCCAGCAGCTTTTGGACAGGGGATCCCTACGAGCAGTACTTC. Protein sequence: CASSFWTGDPYEQYF.